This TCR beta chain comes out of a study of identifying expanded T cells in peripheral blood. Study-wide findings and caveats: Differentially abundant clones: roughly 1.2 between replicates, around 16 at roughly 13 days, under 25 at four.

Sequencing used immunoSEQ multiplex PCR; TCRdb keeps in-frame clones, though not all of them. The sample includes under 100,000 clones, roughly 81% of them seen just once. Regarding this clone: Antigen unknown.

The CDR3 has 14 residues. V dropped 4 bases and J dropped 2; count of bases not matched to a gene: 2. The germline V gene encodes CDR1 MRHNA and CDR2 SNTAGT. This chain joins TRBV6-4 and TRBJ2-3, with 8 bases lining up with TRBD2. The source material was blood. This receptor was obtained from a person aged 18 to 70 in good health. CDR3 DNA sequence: TGTGCCAGCAGTGCGGGGGGGCACACAGATACGCAGTATTTT. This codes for CASSAGGHTDTQYF.